One sample yielded the 28 T cell receptor beta chains listed below, sequenced in a study of cytomegalovirus exposure and HLA in healthy donors. The PCR used 60 Vbeta and 13 Jbeta primers. Assay used: immunoSEQ multiplex PCR; TCRdb lists only in-frame clones, some missing. This sample's table has roughly 100,000 clones. Sequenced material: PBMCs. These receptors all come from a man aged 40-49 years in good health and CMV-seronegative.

The chain combines TRBV7-7 with TRBJ2-1, with 11 bases aligning to TRBD2. The germline V gene encodes CDR1 SSHAT and CDR2 FNYEAQ (reference sequence). Unmatched junction bases numbered 7, after V lost 5 bases and J lost 7 bases. The CDR3 contains 15 residues. The CDR3 sequence is CASSPDSGRANEQFF. For the CDR3, the DNA is TGTGCCAGCAGCCCTGATAGCGGGAGGGCAAATGAGCAGTTCTTC.

Worth noting for this clone: The same CDR3 also results from other DNA sequences found in this sample. In DNA form, the CDR3 reads TGTGCCAGTAGTATAACGAGGAACTCCAACTATGGCTACACCTTC. Protein product: CASSITRNSNYGYTF. The genes are TRBV19 and TRBJ1-2; no clear D. CDR1 and CDR2 (germline): LNHDA, SQIVND (reference sequence). The V end was cut by 2 bases, the J end by 2 bases, with 12 bases between. The CDR3 consists of 15 residues.

The rearrangement uses TRBV5-6 and TRBJ2-1, with TRBD2 identical over 7 bases. The V gene's germline CDR1 is SGHDT and CDR2 YYEEEE. The CDR3 sequence is 12 residues long. The ends lost 0 bases at V and 11 bases at J; junction bases unmatched: 2. The CDR3 DNA reads TGTGCCAGCAGCTTGGTAGGGACTAAGCAGTTCTTC. It codes for CASSLVGTKQFF.

The genes are TRBV7-6 and TRBJ2-1; D is possibly TRBD2 (6 bases). CDR1 and CDR2 from the germline V gene are SGHVS and FNYEAQ. The CDR3 loop spans 14 amino acids. The V and J ends lost 5 bases and 12 bases respectively, with 20 bases between them. CDR3 coding DNA: TGTGCCAGCAGCCCTAGAACGGGGGAGAATTCGCAGTTCTTC. The encoded protein is CASSPRTGENSQFF.

The rearrangement uses TRBV27 and TRBJ1-1, with D unresolved. The germline gives CDR1 MNHEY, CDR2 SMNVEV (reference sequence). V was shortened by 6 bases and J by 1 base, with 9 bases between the two germline ends. The CDR3 sequence is 13 residues long. The CDR3 loop reads CASSSRTNTEAFF. For the CDR3, the DNA is TGTGCCAGCAGCTCTAGAACGAACACTGAAGCTTTCTTT.

For the CDR3, the DNA is TGTGCCAGCAGCGCGCGATCCTACGAGCAGTACTTC. This gives the protein CASSARSYEQYF. J is TRBJ2-7 and V is TRBV11-2, with unresolved D. CDR3 length: 12 amino acids. Looked up from germline, CDR1 is SGHAT and CDR2 is FQNNGV. V was clipped by 5 bases and J by 1 base, with 6 bases between them. Complete variable domain (other parts from reference TRBV11-2 and TRBJ2-7): EAGVAQSPRYKIIEKRQSVAFWCNPISGHATLYWYQQILGQGPKLLIQFQNNGVVDDSQLPKDRFSAERLKGVDSTLKIQPAKLEDSAVYLCASSARSYEQYFGPGTRLTVT.

This chain links TRBV19 with TRBJ2-1; 16 bases align to TRBD2. Germline CDR1 reads LNHDA; CDR2 reads SQIVND (reference sequence). The CDR3 is 18 amino acids. V was pared by 4 bases and J by 8 bases, with 11 bases of the junction left unmatched. CDR3 nucleotide sequence: TGTGCCAGTAGTAATCCCGGGACTAGCGGGAGGGCCTCAGATGAGCAGTTCTTC. Its protein product is CASSNPGTSGRASDEQFF.

The rearrangement joins TRBV19 to TRBJ1-6; no clear D gene. Trimming took 6 bases from V and 8 from J, leaving 17 bases between them. CDR3 size: 15 residues. From germline, CDR1 is LNHDA and CDR2 SQIVND (reference sequence). The CDR3 DNA reads TGTGCCAGTAGCCACGAGATGGGGAGGCATTCACCCCTCCACTTT. Encoded protein: CASSHEMGRHSPLHF.

The CDR3 spells CASSRERTTEAFF. The CDR3 DNA sequence: TGCGCCAGCAGCCGGGAGAGGACCACTGAAGCTTTCTTT. V and J are TRBV5-1 and TRBJ1-1; D is ambiguous. The germline gives CDR1 SGHRS, CDR2 YFSETQ. CDR3 length: 13 amino acids. Trimming took 4 bases from V and 4 from J, leaving 11 bases between them.

J is TRBJ1-2 and V is TRBV7-2; D is possibly TRBD1 (5 bases). This CDR3 has 12 residues. Between the trimmed V and J ends, which lost 7 bases and 8 bases, there was a span of 14 bases. Germline lookup yields CDR1 SGHTA and CDR2 FQGNSA. CDR3 DNA: TGTGCCAGCACCCGACCAGGGAACGGCTACACCTTC. It translates to CASTRPGNGYTF. The whole variable domain, remainder taken from reference TRBV7-2 and TRBJ1-2, is GAGVSQSPSNKVTEKGKDVELRCDPISGHTALYWYRQSLGQGLEFLIYFQGNSAPDKSGLPSDRFSAERTGGSVSTLTIQRTQQEDSAVYLCASTRPGNGYTFGSGTRLTVV.

The chain joins TRBV5-8 to TRBJ1-4; D not certain. The CDR3 extends over 17 amino acids. In germline, CDR1 is SGHTS, CDR2 YDEGEE. Trimming stripped 1 base from V and 0 bases from J, with 13 bases between. CDR3 in DNA: TGTGCCAGCAGCTTGTCTAGAGGTACTCCAACTAATGAAAAACTGTTTTTT. Protein product: CASSLSRGTPTNEKLFF.

This rearrangement joins TRBV6-5 to TRBJ1-1, with D maybe TRBD1 (6 bases). Germline V gene data show CDR1 as MNHEY and CDR2 as SVGAGI. The ends were cut back, 5 bases at V and 1 base at J, with 11 bases in the middle. This CDR3 spans 14 amino acids. The CDR3 nucleotides are TGTGCCAGCAGTACGGGGGGCTGGAACACTGAAGCTTTCTTT. Translation: CASSTGGWNTEAFF.

V is TRBV5-1 and J is TRBJ1-4; D gene uncertain. The CDR3 is 15 amino acids. V lost 0 bases and J 7 bases, leaving 13 bases between the germline ends. The germline CDR1 and CDR2 sequences are SGHRS and YFSETQ. The CDR3 here is CASSLGERGGEKLFF. The CDR3 coding sequence is TGCGCCAGCAGCTTGGGGGAGCGAGGTGGTGAAAAACTGTTTTTT.

V usage is TRBV7-8 and J usage is TRBJ2-5; D perhaps matches TRBD2 (5 bases). The J call is uncertain, as TRBJ2-7 better fits the DNA end. The CDR3 consists of 15 residues. Germline CDR1 and CDR2: SGHVS and FQNEAQ. This chain's CDR3 is CASSLARKGAGEQYF. In DNA form, the CDR3 reads TGTGCCAGCAGCTTAGCGAGGAAGGGAGCCGGCGAGCAGTACTTC.

V and J are TRBV13 and TRBJ2-1; 10 nucleotides align to TRBD2. V lost 5 bases and J lost 6; bases outside the gene matches: 10. Per germline, CDR1 PRHDT and CDR2 FYEKMQ (reference sequence). CDR3 size: 16 residues. The CDR3 is CASSTPSGSFSNEQFF. The CDR3 DNA sequence: TGTGCCAGCAGCACGCCTAGCGGGAGCTTCTCCAATGAGCAGTTCTTC. The full variable domain, rest sourced from reference TRBV13 and TRBJ2-1, is AAGVIQSPRHLIKEKRETATLKCYPIPRHDTVYWYQQGPGQDPQFLISFYEKMQSDKGSIPDRFSAQQFSDYHSELNMSSLELGDSALYFCASSTPSGSFSNEQFFGPGTRLTVL.

CDR3 in amino acids: CASSQDPPGSYNEQFF. CDR3 nucleotides: TGCGCCAGCAGCCAAGATCCTCCAGGGTCCTACAATGAGCAGTTCTTC. The rearrangement links TRBV4-3 to TRBJ2-1, with a weak D call TRBD1 (5 bases). V was cut by 0 bases and J by 1 base, with 10 bases left in between. The CDR3 runs to 16 residues. The V gene's germline CDR1 is LGHNA and CDR2 YSLEER.

The chain is built from TRBV9 and TRBJ2-7, with a possible D match to TRBD2 (5 bases). Germline V lookup: CDR1 SGDLS, CDR2 YYNGEE. V was clipped by 0 bases and J by 7 bases, with 20 bases between them. The CDR3 totals 16 residues. The CDR3 here is CASSVGEGPPAREQYF. The CDR3 DNA reads as TGTGCCAGCAGCGTAGGCGAGGGTCCCCCGGCGCGGGAGCAGTACTTC.

The chain employs TRBV18 and TRBJ1-1, with TRBD1 as a possible D gene (5 bases). V was cut by 0 bases and J by 0 bases, with 11 bases left in between. The CDR3 runs 16 residues. Germline V gives CDR1 KGHSH, CDR2 LQKENI. CDR3 in amino acids: CASSPPLQGMNTEAFF. CDR3 nucleotide sequence: TGTGCCAGCTCACCACCTCTTCAGGGAATGAACACTGAAGCTTTCTTT.

The rearrangement uses TRBV28 and TRBJ2-5, with 12 bases lining up with TRBD1. CDR3 size: 19 residues. From germline, CDR1 is MDHEN and CDR2 SYDVKM. Trimming cost V 1 base and J 5 bases; bases outside gene matches: 14. The CDR3 loop reads CASSLLGAGTGGLAETQYF. The CDR3 DNA reads as TGTGCCAGCAGTTTATTGGGGGCCGGGACAGGGGGCCTGGCGGAGACCCAGTACTTC.

Written as DNA, the CDR3 is TGTGCCAGCAGCTTGGAGCGGGGGGGCTTTGAGACCCAGTACTTC. This translates into CASSLERGGFETQYF. The chain carries TRBV11-2 and TRBJ2-5, with 10 bases lining up with TRBD2. From germline, CDR1 is SGHAT and CDR2 FQNNGV. V lost 3 bases to trimming and J lost 5 bases; unmatched junction nucleotides: 6. The CDR3 sequence is 15 residues long.

The J gene is TRBJ2-2, the V gene TRBV6-5; 7 bases line up with TRBD2. The CDR3 has 15 residues. Germline V gives CDR1 MNHEY, CDR2 SVGAGI. V was clipped by 6 bases and J by 2 bases; unmatched bases: 6. The CDR3 DNA is TGTGCCAGCAGAGACCTGACTAGCAACACCGGGGAGCTGTTTTTT. Protein: CASRDLTSNTGELFF.

CDR3 sequence (DNA): TGCAGCGGCAGACAGGGCGGTGGCGAGCAGTACTTC. It specifies CSGRQGGGEQYF. The genes are TRBV29-1 and TRBJ2-7, with TRBD1 matching over 7 bases. J lost 6 bases, V lost 7 bases, and 9 bases had no gene match. The CDR3 sequence is 12 residues long. Germline CDR1 is SQVTM and CDR2 is ANQGSEA.

The chain joins TRBV11-2 to TRBJ2-2; D is unresolved. V was pared by 2 bases and J by 2 bases, with 9 bases between. This CDR3 has 15 residues. From germline, CDR1 is SGHAT and CDR2 FQNNGV. The CDR3 loop reads CASSLLAVNTGELFF. The CDR3 region has the DNA TGTGCCAGCAGCTTACTCGCGGTTAACACCGGGGAGCTGTTTTTT.

The rearrangement links TRBV19 to TRBJ1-1; D might be TRBD1 (6 bases). The CDR3 covers 15 residues. V was trimmed by 3 bases and J by 1 base, leaving 12 bases between them. Germline-derived CDR1 and CDR2 are LNHDA and SQIVND (reference sequence). The CDR3 nucleotides are TGTGCCAGTAGTATCAGGGGCCGGAGGAACACTGAAGCTTTCTTT. Protein sequence: CASSIRGRRNTEAFF.

The genes are TRBV11-2 and TRBJ1-2, with unresolved D. CDR1 is SGHAT and CDR2 is FQNNGV in the germline V gene. The CDR3 is made up of 12 amino acids. V was pared by 4 bases and J by 3 bases, with 6 bases between. CDR3 nucleotides: TGTGCCAGCAGCTCCAGATACTATGGCTACACCTTC. Translation gives CASSSRYYGYTF.

Written as DNA, the CDR3 is TGTGCCAGCAGCGTAGTGGGGGGGCCCAACGGGGAGCTGTTTTTT. Protein: CASSVVGGPNGELFF. The V call is TRBV9, the J call TRBJ2-2, with D possibly matching TRBD2 (7 bases). Germline CDR1 reads SGDLS; CDR2 reads YYNGEE. Trimming left V 0 bases short and J 7 bases short, with 13 bases between. The CDR3 is 15 residues long.

The chain recombines TRBV28 with TRBJ2-7; TRBD2 aligns across 10 bases. CDR1 and CDR2 (germline): MDHEN, SYDVKM. Trimming removed 4 bases from V and 4 bases from J; junction bases left unmatched: 10. The CDR3 is 16 residues long. CDR3 amino acids: CASSSPSSGRLYEQYF. CDR3 nucleotides: TGTGCCAGCAGTTCGCCCTCTAGCGGGAGACTTTACGAGCAGTACTTC. The whole variable domain, remainder taken from reference TRBV28 and TRBJ2-7, is DVKVTQSSRYLVKRTGEKVFLECVQDMDHENMFWYRQDPGLGLRLIYFSYDVKMKEKGDIPEGYSVSREKKERFSLILESASTNQTSMYLCASSSPSSGRLYEQYFGPGTRLTVT.

The chain has TRBV9 and TRBJ2-3; 12 nucleotides align to TRBD2. CDR3 size: 15 residues. V dropped 5 bases and J dropped 10; count of bases not matched to a gene: 11. Germline loops: CDR1 SGDLS, CDR2 YYNGEE. The CDR3: CASSETSGGHNPQYF. For the CDR3, the DNA is TGTGCCAGCAGTGAGACTAGCGGGGGCCACAATCCGCAGTATTTT. The whole variable domain, remainder taken from reference TRBV9 and TRBJ2-3, is DSGVTQTPKHLITATGQRVTLRCSPRSGDLSVYWYQQSLDQGLQFLIQYYNGEERAKGNILERFSAQQFPDLHSELNLSSLELGDSALYFCASSETSGGHNPQYFGPGTRLTVL.